Included here is one TCR beta chain sequence, with context. Its antigen is unidentified. Having been cultured for less than 12 days, the cells underwent CD4+ T cell isolation. V lost 3 bases to trimming and J lost 2 bases, with 11 bases between them. CDR1 DFQATT and CDR2 SNEGSKA come from the germline V gene (reference sequence). The CDR3 spans 13 residues. TCRdb's table, derived via immunoSEQ multiplex PCR, lists solely in-frame clones and lacks some. This sample has some 28,000 clones; over 55% occur once, and the top ten carry under 10%. These data belong to a study of vaccination effects on CD4 cells after COVID-19. At the level of the study: Culturing of about 2 million PBMC per well took place with around 10 IU/ml IL-2 and around 10 ug/ml peptides.

This clonotype originated in a human donor who received a COVID-19 vaccine. The sequences come from CD4+ T cells from PBMCs cultured without peptide, collected before COVID-19 vaccination. This rearrangement joins TRBV20-1 to TRBJ2-7; D not certain. The DNA for the CDR3 is TGCAGTGCTAGTTTAACCGGAACCTACGAGCAGTACTTC. Translated: CSASLTGTYEQYF.